These 31 T cell receptor beta chains share one sample of origin, sequenced in a study of CXCR3-negative and CXCR3-positive naive CD8 T cells. Researchers prepared the TRB cDNA libraries using 5' RACE with UMI labels. Reprocessing the 5' RACE reads, TCRdb reports a single entry for every CDR3 protein and omits DNA. Its table records approximately 59,000 distinct CDR3 sequences. The antigens these receptors bind are not known. Overall study findings and caveats: The study found more hydrophobic TRB CDR3s in CXCR3-positive naive cells than in CXCR3-negative naive cells.

Sequencing used naive CXCR3+ CD8+ T cells from blood. Subset defined: CD45RO-CCR7+CD27+CD95- naive CD8+ T cells expressing CXCR3 (TNR3+). The receptors derive from a human donor in good health. Some clones in this sample may be carry-over from other donors' samples.

V gene TRBV29-1 combines with J gene TRBJ2-7; the D call of TRBD2 rests on TCRdb alone, since no DNA is present to check it. CDR1 and CDR2 (germline): SQVTM, ANQGSEA. The CDR3 loop spans 12 amino acids. The CDR3 sequence: CSVSGGAYEQYF.

V is TRBV6-2 or TRBV6-3 and J is TRBJ1-1; the D call from TCRdb, TRBD1, cannot be confirmed without DNA. The CDR3 has 14 amino acids. CDR1 MNHEY and CDR2 SVGEGT come from the germline V gene. This CDR3 reads CASSYPSGGTEAFF.

V is TRBV5-1 and J is TRBJ2-1. The CDR3 spans 13 residues. Germline CDR1 and CDR2: SGHRS and YFSETQ. CDR3 amino acids: CASRPAEGNEQFF.

This sequence joins TRBV12-3 or TRBV12-4 and TRBJ2-3; the D call from TCRdb, TRBD1, cannot be confirmed without DNA. The CDR3 is made up of 20 amino acids. This CDR3 is CASRPLRGGRIVSSTDTQYF.

The V and J genes are TRBV20-1 and TRBJ1-4; absent DNA, TCRdb's TRBD1 call cannot be checked. CDR1 DFQATT and CDR2 SNEGSKA come from the germline V gene (reference sequence). The CDR3 runs 12 residues. Here the CDR3 reads CSAGQGTEKLFF.

The chain carries TRBV7-6 and TRBJ1-4. The CDR3 consists of 12 residues. The V gene's germline CDR1 is SGHVS and CDR2 FNYEAQ. CDR3 loop: CASSSADGKLFF.

The genes are TRBV6-5 and TRBJ1-1; the D gene TCRdb calls, TRBD1, cannot be checked with no DNA. CDR1 is MNHEY and CDR2 is SVGAGI in the germline V gene. CDR3 length: 14 amino acids. The CDR3 is CASSYVQGDTEAFF.

The CDR3 sequence is CSVGDTTYEQYF. The gene calls are TRBV29-1 and TRBJ2-7; TCRdb designates TRBD1, a call that cannot be tested without DNA. The CDR3 loop spans 12 amino acids. Germline loops: CDR1 SQVTM, CDR2 ANQGSEA.

The gene calls are TRBV4-2 and TRBJ2-7; checking the TCRdb D call of TRBD1 is not possible without DNA. This CDR3 has 15 amino acids. From germline, CDR1 is LGHNA and CDR2 YNFKEQ. Here the CDR3 reads CASSQDSGGSYEQYF.

This chain links TRBV4-2 with TRBJ2-7. Per the germline V gene, CDR1 is LGHNA and CDR2 is YNFKEQ. The CDR3 length is 11 residues. The CDR3 region is CASSQSYERYF.

CDR3 residues: CASSLSGGGDYEQYF. The rearrangement uses TRBV27 and TRBJ2-7; TCRdb's D gene call, TRBD2, goes unchecked for lack of DNA. This CDR3 contains 15 residues. Per germline, CDR1 MNHEY and CDR2 SMNVEV (reference sequence).

This sequence joins TRBV20-1 and TRBJ1-2. The CDR3 is made up of 12 amino acids. Germline CDR1 DFQATT, CDR2 SNEGSKA (reference sequence). Here the CDR3 reads CSASTWDYGYTF.

The V call is TRBV6-2 or TRBV6-3, the J call TRBJ2-7; as DNA is missing, the TRBD1 call by TCRdb cannot be tested. This CDR3 is built from 19 residues. Germline V gene lookup returns CDR1 MNHEY and CDR2 SVGEGT. CDR3 region: CASIGAGTINKKGPYEQYF.

Here the CDR3 reads CASSLMAGGLNEQFF. The V call is TRBV7-3, the J call TRBJ2-1; the D call from TCRdb, TRBD2, cannot be confirmed without DNA. The V gene's germline CDR1 is SGHTA and CDR2 FQGTGA. The CDR3 spans 15 residues.

The J gene is TRBJ2-1, the V gene TRBV7-2. This CDR3 comprises 15 residues. CDR1 is SGHTA and CDR2 is FQGNSA in the germline V gene. CDR3 in amino acids: CASALWQNSYNEQFF.

The V and J genes are TRBV7-9 and TRBJ2-1; as DNA is missing, the TRBD1 call by TCRdb cannot be tested. The CDR3 covers 18 residues. CDR1 is SEHNR, CDR2 FQNEAQ, per germline (reference sequence). CDR3 amino acids: CASSTGYQVESSYNEQFF.

The chain carries TRBV2 and TRBJ2-7; without DNA, the TCRdb call of TRBD1 cannot be checked. The CDR3 consists of 15 residues. Germline V CDR1 and CDR2: SNHLY, FYNNEI. CDR3 protein: CASRGGQGPTYEQYF.

The V gene is TRBV20-1, the J gene TRBJ2-5. The CDR3 consists of 12 residues. The V gene's germline CDR1 is DFQATT and CDR2 SNEGSKA (reference sequence). CDR3 residues: CSARGTSETQYF.

The chain employs TRBV7-3 and TRBJ2-1; TCRdb proposes TRBD2, but this gene call is untestable without DNA. The germline CDR1 and CDR2 sequences are SGHTA and FQGTGA. The CDR3 loop spans 15 amino acids. CDR3 residues: CASSQGLAGNNEQFF.

The chain recombines TRBV7-9 with TRBJ2-4; TCRdb calls TRBD2, which cannot be checked without DNA. Germline values: CDR1 SEHNR, CDR2 FQNEAQ (reference sequence). The CDR3 is made up of 17 amino acids. The CDR3 loop is CASSSLIGGLRGNIQYF.

The chain links TRBV4-2 to TRBJ2-7; there is no DNA to check the TCRdb D call of TRBD1. Germline V CDR1 and CDR2: LGHNA, YNFKEQ. The CDR3 is 16 amino acids. The CDR3 spells CASSQALGGAAYEQYF.

The J gene is TRBJ2-3, the V gene TRBV21-1; TCRdb designates TRBD2, a call that cannot be tested without DNA. TRBV21-1 is shown as a pseudogene. This CDR3 contains 16 residues. The CDR3 loop reads CASSKESGGRPDTQYF.

The chain joins TRBV29-1 to TRBJ1-1. Germline lookup yields CDR1 SQVTM and CDR2 ANQGSEA. CDR3 length equals 15 residues. CDR3 sequence reads: CSVEPAGMANTEAFF.

The J gene is TRBJ2-5, the V gene TRBV2; TCRdb outputs TRBD1, but without DNA this stays unchecked. Germline V lookup: CDR1 SNHLY, CDR2 FYNNEI. This CDR3 comprises 16 residues. This CDR3 reads CASSSVWGQEGETQYF.

The V call is TRBV7-9, the J call TRBJ1-4. The germline V gene has CDR1 SEHNR and CDR2 FQNEAQ (reference sequence). The CDR3 spans 15 residues. CDR3: CASSSTGGLNEKLFF. Using reference TRBV7-9 and TRBJ1-4 for the parts outside the CDR3, the full variable domain is DTGVSQNPRHKITKRGQNVTFRCDPISEHNRLYWYRQTLGQGPEFLTYFQNEAQLEKSRLLSDRFSAERPKGSFSTLEIQRTEQGDSAMYLCASSSTGGLNEKLFFGSGTQLSVL.

The CDR3 here is CSVERTSGGLGGEQFF. This chain uses TRBV29-1 with TRBJ2-1; lacking DNA, the TRBD2 call made by TCRdb goes unchecked. Germline V gene sequence: CDR1 SQVTM, CDR2 ANQGSEA. The CDR3 is 16 amino acids.

The chain links TRBV9 to TRBJ2-2; TCRdb reports TRBD1, a call that lacks DNA to check it against. CDR3 size: 18 residues. CDR1 SGDLS and CDR2 YYNGEE come from the germline V gene. CDR3 in amino acids: CASSDRTWGTDNTGELFF.

The rearrangement links TRBV11-3 to TRBJ1-2; as DNA is missing, the TRBD1 call by TCRdb cannot be tested. The CDR3 extends over 14 amino acids. Germline CDR1 and CDR2: SGHNT and YENEEA. The CDR3 loop reads CASSSHQGAAGYTF.

V and J are TRBV12-3 or TRBV12-4 and TRBJ2-1; TCRdb lists TRBD1, though no DNA is available to test this call. The CDR3 loop spans 13 amino acids. This CDR3 reads CAGGGSRRNEQFF.

V gene TRBV12-3 or TRBV12-4 combines with J gene TRBJ2-5. The CDR3 extends over 12 amino acids. The CDR3 loop reads CASSPRVETQYF.

This chain uses TRBV29-1 with TRBJ2-7; TCRdb's assignment of TRBD1 cannot be checked, as there is no DNA. The germline V gene encodes CDR1 SQVTM and CDR2 ANQGSEA. The CDR3 totals 11 residues. The CDR3 sequence: CSLDRENEQYF.